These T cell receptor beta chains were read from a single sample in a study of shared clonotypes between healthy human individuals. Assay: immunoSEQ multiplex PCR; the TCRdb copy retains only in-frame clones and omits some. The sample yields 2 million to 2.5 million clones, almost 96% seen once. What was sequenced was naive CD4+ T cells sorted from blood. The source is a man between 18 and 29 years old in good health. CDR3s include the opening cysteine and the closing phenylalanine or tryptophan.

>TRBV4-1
CASRQTSGGLYIQYF
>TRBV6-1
CASSEPGQGQYEQYF
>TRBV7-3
CASSPLVDTEAFF
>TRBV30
CAWNDRGGTEAFF
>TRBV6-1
CASSESGRGTEAFF
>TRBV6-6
CAGTSGSGYTQYF
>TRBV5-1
CASSFGIRGNTEAFF
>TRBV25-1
CASSGAGDGTEQYF
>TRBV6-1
CASSEGTGVDYGYTF
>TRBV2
CAGKGDFGNTIYF
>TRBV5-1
CASSLLAGSSYEQYF
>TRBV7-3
CASSLWRRGNTEAFF
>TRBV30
CAWSPSGNNSPLHF
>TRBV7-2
CASSQVRGTTDTQYF
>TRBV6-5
CATRPQGDVGGYTF
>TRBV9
CASSPQQGSYTEAFF
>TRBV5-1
CASSGGLAGSGEQYF
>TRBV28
CASSVGTGYNEQFF
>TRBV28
CASSPSTEPLRSTDTQYF
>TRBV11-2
CASSLQVNTEAFF
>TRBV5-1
CASSFGQVGVGAFF
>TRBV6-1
CASSEPMEPSLAKNIQYF
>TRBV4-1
CASSQGSGLTLEGYTF
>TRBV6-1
CASSPYPAGGYGYTF
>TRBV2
CASRDSQLNEKLFF
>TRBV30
CAWSVKVTGEGSPLHF
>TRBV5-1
CASSFPSGGLATGELFF
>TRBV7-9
CASSLAGSTDYEQYF